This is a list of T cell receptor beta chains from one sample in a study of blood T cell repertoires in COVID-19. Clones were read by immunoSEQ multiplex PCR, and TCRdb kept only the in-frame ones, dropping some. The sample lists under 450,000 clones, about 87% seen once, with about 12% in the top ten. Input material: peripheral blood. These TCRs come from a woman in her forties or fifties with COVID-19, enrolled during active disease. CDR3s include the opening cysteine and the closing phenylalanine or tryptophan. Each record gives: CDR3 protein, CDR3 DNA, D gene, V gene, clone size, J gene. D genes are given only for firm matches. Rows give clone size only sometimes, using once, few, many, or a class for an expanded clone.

CDR3aa: CASSPRGGVADTQYF
CDR3nt: TGCGCCAGCAGCCCGCGGGGGGGCGTAGCAGATACGCAGTATTTT
d_gene: TRBD2
v_gene: TRBV5-1
abundance: .
j_gene: TRBJ2-3

CDR3aa: CASGVPGSPLHF
CDR3nt: TGTGCCAGCGGGGTACCGGGGTCACCCCTCCACTTT
d_gene: .
v_gene: TRBV3-1/TRBV3-2
abundance: .
j_gene: TRBJ1-6

CDR3aa: CASSPRQGANYGYTF
CDR3nt: TGCGCCAGCAGCCCCCGACAGGGGGCCAACTATGGCTACACCTTC
d_gene: TRBD1
v_gene: TRBV4-1
abundance: .
j_gene: TRBJ1-2

CDR3aa: CAWSVALNQPQHF
CDR3nt: TGTGCCTGGAGTGTGGCTCTCAATCAGCCCCAGCATTTT
d_gene: .
v_gene: TRBV30
abundance: .
j_gene: TRBJ1-5

CDR3aa: CASSPWRGEAFF
CDR3nt: TGTGCCAGCAGCCCCTGGAGAGGTGAAGCTTTCTTT
d_gene: .
v_gene: TRBV12-3/TRBV12-4
abundance: .
j_gene: TRBJ1-1

CDR3aa: CATRNTGGPATEAFF
CDR3nt: TGTGCCACCAGGAATACAGGGGGCCCTGCCACTGAAGCTTTCTTT
d_gene: TRBD1
v_gene: TRBV24-1
abundance: .
j_gene: TRBJ1-1

CDR3aa: CATQMAGEGNTIYF
CDR3nt: TGTGCCACCCAAATGGCAGGGGAAGGAAACACCATATATTTT
d_gene: .
v_gene: TRBV6-5
abundance: .
j_gene: TRBJ1-3

CDR3aa: CAITTPTGPYGYTF
CDR3nt: TGTGCAATTACCACCCCGACAGGACCCTATGGCTACACCTTC
d_gene: .
v_gene: TRBV2
abundance: .
j_gene: TRBJ1-2

CDR3aa: CASSLMKGDSTDTQYF
CDR3nt: TGTGCCAGCAGTTTAATGAAAGGGGATAGCACAGATACGCAGTATTTT
d_gene: .
v_gene: TRBV27
abundance: .
j_gene: TRBJ2-3

CDR3aa: CASSFRGGAVYNEQFF
CDR3nt: TGTGCCAGCAGTTTCCGCGGGGGGGCAGTGTACAATGAGCAGTTCTTC
d_gene: TRBD2
v_gene: TRBV6-5
abundance: .
j_gene: TRBJ2-1

CDR3aa: CASSSSGGSEAFF
CDR3nt: TGTGCCAGCAGCTCGAGTGGGGGCTCTGAAGCTTTCTTT
d_gene: .
v_gene: TRBV7-9
abundance: .
j_gene: TRBJ1-1

CDR3aa: CASSLAPEQPQHF
CDR3nt: TGTGCCAGCAGCTTAGCGCCGGAGCAGCCCCAGCATTTT
d_gene: .
v_gene: TRBV11-1
abundance: .
j_gene: TRBJ1-5

CDR3aa: CASSPRQGVGELFF
CDR3nt: TGTGCCAGCAGCCCACGACAGGGAGTCGGGGAGCTGTTTTTT
d_gene: TRBD1
v_gene: TRBV7-3
abundance: .
j_gene: TRBJ2-2

CDR3aa: CASSDEAPPSYEQYF
CDR3nt: TGTGCCAGCAGCGACGAGGCGCCCCCCTCCTACGAGCAGTACTTC
d_gene: .
v_gene: TRBV9
abundance: .
j_gene: TRBJ2-7

CDR3aa: CASSQEFSGTQYF
CDR3nt: TGTGCCAGCAGCCAAGAGTTTAGCGGGACCCAGTACTTC
d_gene: .
v_gene: TRBV14
abundance: .
j_gene: TRBJ2-5

CDR3aa: CASRTRTSGGNEQFF
CDR3nt: TGTGCCAGCAGGACAAGGACTAGCGGGGGCAATGAGCAGTTCTTC
d_gene: TRBD2
v_gene: TRBV2
abundance: .
j_gene: TRBJ2-1

CDR3aa: CASSLGDSRSPLHF
CDR3nt: TGTGCCAGCAGCTTGGGGGACAGCCGTTCACCCCTCCACTTT
d_gene: TRBD1
v_gene: TRBV11-2
abundance: .
j_gene: TRBJ1-6

CDR3aa: CASSIRPLAGPRGEQFF
CDR3nt: TGTGCCAGTAGTATCCGGCCACTAGCGGGACCCCGAGGAGAGCAGTTCTTC
d_gene: TRBD2
v_gene: TRBV19
abundance: .
j_gene: TRBJ2-1

CDR3aa: CASSLGVAGEKLFF
CDR3nt: TGTGCCAGCAGTTTAGGGGTCGCAGGTGAAAAACTGTTTTTT
d_gene: .
v_gene: TRBV6-2/TRBV6-3
abundance: once
j_gene: TRBJ1-4

CDR3aa: CASSLRGEPTYGYTF
CDR3nt: TGCGCCAGCAGCTTGAGGGGTGAACCAACCTATGGCTACACCTTC
d_gene: .
v_gene: TRBV5-1
abundance: .
j_gene: TRBJ1-2

CDR3aa: CAWSERTNQPQHF
CDR3nt: TGTGCCTGGAGTGAACGGACTAATCAGCCCCAGCATTTT
d_gene: .
v_gene: TRBV30
abundance: .
j_gene: TRBJ1-5

CDR3aa: CSASLTELTYGYTF
CDR3nt: TGCAGTGCTAGTCTCACAGAACTCACCTATGGCTACACCTTC
d_gene: .
v_gene: TRBV20-1
abundance: .
j_gene: TRBJ1-2

CDR3aa: CATKTGSTQHF
CDR3nt: TGTGCCACCAAGACAGGGTCCACTCAGCATTTT
d_gene: TRBD1
v_gene: TRBV24-1
abundance: .
j_gene: TRBJ1-5

CDR3aa: CASSSGTSGGARSGTQYF
CDR3nt: TGTGCCAGCAGTTCCGGGACTAGCGGGGGGGCTAGGTCTGGTACGCAGTATTTT
d_gene: TRBD2
v_gene: TRBV7-6
abundance: once
j_gene: TRBJ2-3

CDR3aa: CASSVDPGQYYEQYF
CDR3nt: TGTGCCAGCAGCGTAGACCCCGGACAATACTACGAGCAGTACTTC
d_gene: .
v_gene: TRBV9
abundance: .
j_gene: TRBJ2-7

CDR3aa: CASSLPGNTENSPLHF
CDR3nt: TGTGCCAGCAGCTTGCCCGGGAATACGGAAAATTCACCCCTCCACTTT
d_gene: .
v_gene: TRBV5-4
abundance: .
j_gene: TRBJ1-6

CDR3aa: CASSLLLNTEAFF
CDR3nt: TGTGCCAGCAGTTTACTTCTGAACACTGAAGCTTTCTTT
d_gene: .
v_gene: TRBV27
abundance: .
j_gene: TRBJ1-1

CDR3aa: CARSFNRGLYEKLFF
CDR3nt: TGTGCCAGAAGCTTTAACAGGGGGCTTTATGAAAAACTGTTTTTT
d_gene: TRBD1
v_gene: TRBV5-3
abundance: .
j_gene: TRBJ1-4

CDR3aa: CAWSDRANSPLHF
CDR3nt: TGTGCCTGGAGTGACAGGGCAAATTCACCCCTCCACTTT
d_gene: .
v_gene: TRBV30
abundance: .
j_gene: TRBJ1-6

CDR3aa: CASSDRDRGGYTF
CDR3nt: TGTGCCAGCAGCGACCGGGACAGGGGTGGCTACACCTTC
d_gene: TRBD1
v_gene: TRBV9
abundance: .
j_gene: TRBJ1-2

CDR3aa: CASSLANTEAFF
CDR3nt: TGTGCCAGCAGTCTGGCGAACACTGAAGCTTTCTTT
d_gene: .
v_gene: TRBV28
abundance: .
j_gene: TRBJ1-1

CDR3aa: CASSQGSGGATDTQYF
CDR3nt: TGCGCCAGCAGCCAAGGGAGCGGGGGGGCCACAGATACGCAGTATTTT
d_gene: TRBD2
v_gene: TRBV4-1
abundance: .
j_gene: TRBJ2-3

CDR3aa: CASSPGSTGGISQYF
CDR3nt: TGTGCCAGCAGTCCGGGGTCTACGGGGGGGATCTCGCAGTATTTT
d_gene: TRBD2
v_gene: TRBV3-1/TRBV3-2
abundance: .
j_gene: TRBJ2-3

CDR3aa: CASSTGGQDNQPQHF
CDR3nt: TGCGCCAGCTCCACCGGAGGACAGGACAATCAGCCCCAGCATTTT
d_gene: TRBD1
v_gene: TRBV10-1
abundance: .
j_gene: TRBJ1-5

CDR3aa: CASSRTSSGNTIYF
CDR3nt: TGTGCCAGCAGTAGGACAAGCTCTGGAAACACCATATATTTT
d_gene: .
v_gene: TRBV6-5
abundance: .
j_gene: TRBJ1-3

CDR3aa: CAWSILGQGADEQYF
CDR3nt: TGTGCCTGGAGTATTTTAGGACAGGGGGCCGACGAGCAGTACTTC
d_gene: TRBD1
v_gene: TRBV30
abundance: .
j_gene: TRBJ2-7

CDR3aa: CASSQEGRVSDTQYF
CDR3nt: TGTGCCAGCAGCCAAGAGGGGAGGGTCTCAGATACGCAGTATTTT
d_gene: TRBD2
v_gene: TRBV4-2
abundance: .
j_gene: TRBJ2-3

CDR3aa: CASSPWGTVNTEAFF
CDR3nt: TGTGCCAGCTCACCATGGGGGACAGTGAACACTGAAGCTTTCTTT
d_gene: TRBD1
v_gene: TRBV18
abundance: .
j_gene: TRBJ1-1

CDR3aa: CASSLGLAGYNEQFF
CDR3nt: TGTGCCAGCAGCTTAGGACTAGCGGGGTACAATGAGCAGTTCTTC
d_gene: TRBD2
v_gene: TRBV7-2
abundance: .
j_gene: TRBJ2-1

CDR3aa: CASSLVGETQYF
CDR3nt: TGTGCCAGCAGTTTGGTGGGCGAGACCCAGTACTTC
d_gene: .
v_gene: TRBV12-3/TRBV12-4
abundance: .
j_gene: TRBJ2-5

CDR3aa: CASSSGQAWADTQYF
CDR3nt: TGTGCCAGCAGCTCGGGACAGGCGTGGGCAGATACGCAGTATTTT
d_gene: TRBD1
v_gene: TRBV11-2
abundance: .
j_gene: TRBJ2-3

CDR3aa: CASRGPQGYITEAFF
CDR3nt: TGTGCCAGCCGCGGTCCACAGGGGTATATCACTGAAGCTTTCTTT
d_gene: TRBD1
v_gene: TRBV27
abundance: .
j_gene: TRBJ1-1

CDR3aa: CASTLVRGSMGYTF
CDR3nt: TGTGCCAGCACTTTAGTTAGGGGGTCTATGGGCTACACCTTC
d_gene: .
v_gene: TRBV6-5
abundance: .
j_gene: TRBJ1-2

CDR3aa: CATSMDKENQPQHF
CDR3nt: TGTGCCACCAGCATGGACAAAGAGAATCAGCCCCAGCATTTT
d_gene: .
v_gene: TRBV15
abundance: once
j_gene: TRBJ1-5

CDR3aa: CSASNRNTEAFF
CDR3nt: TGCAGTGCTAGTAACAGGAACACTGAAGCTTTCTTT
d_gene: .
v_gene: TRBV20-1
abundance: .
j_gene: TRBJ1-1

CDR3aa: CASSPGQTGYTF
CDR3nt: TGTGCCAGCAGTCCCGGACAAACTGGCTACACCTTC
d_gene: .
v_gene: TRBV14
abundance: .
j_gene: TRBJ1-2